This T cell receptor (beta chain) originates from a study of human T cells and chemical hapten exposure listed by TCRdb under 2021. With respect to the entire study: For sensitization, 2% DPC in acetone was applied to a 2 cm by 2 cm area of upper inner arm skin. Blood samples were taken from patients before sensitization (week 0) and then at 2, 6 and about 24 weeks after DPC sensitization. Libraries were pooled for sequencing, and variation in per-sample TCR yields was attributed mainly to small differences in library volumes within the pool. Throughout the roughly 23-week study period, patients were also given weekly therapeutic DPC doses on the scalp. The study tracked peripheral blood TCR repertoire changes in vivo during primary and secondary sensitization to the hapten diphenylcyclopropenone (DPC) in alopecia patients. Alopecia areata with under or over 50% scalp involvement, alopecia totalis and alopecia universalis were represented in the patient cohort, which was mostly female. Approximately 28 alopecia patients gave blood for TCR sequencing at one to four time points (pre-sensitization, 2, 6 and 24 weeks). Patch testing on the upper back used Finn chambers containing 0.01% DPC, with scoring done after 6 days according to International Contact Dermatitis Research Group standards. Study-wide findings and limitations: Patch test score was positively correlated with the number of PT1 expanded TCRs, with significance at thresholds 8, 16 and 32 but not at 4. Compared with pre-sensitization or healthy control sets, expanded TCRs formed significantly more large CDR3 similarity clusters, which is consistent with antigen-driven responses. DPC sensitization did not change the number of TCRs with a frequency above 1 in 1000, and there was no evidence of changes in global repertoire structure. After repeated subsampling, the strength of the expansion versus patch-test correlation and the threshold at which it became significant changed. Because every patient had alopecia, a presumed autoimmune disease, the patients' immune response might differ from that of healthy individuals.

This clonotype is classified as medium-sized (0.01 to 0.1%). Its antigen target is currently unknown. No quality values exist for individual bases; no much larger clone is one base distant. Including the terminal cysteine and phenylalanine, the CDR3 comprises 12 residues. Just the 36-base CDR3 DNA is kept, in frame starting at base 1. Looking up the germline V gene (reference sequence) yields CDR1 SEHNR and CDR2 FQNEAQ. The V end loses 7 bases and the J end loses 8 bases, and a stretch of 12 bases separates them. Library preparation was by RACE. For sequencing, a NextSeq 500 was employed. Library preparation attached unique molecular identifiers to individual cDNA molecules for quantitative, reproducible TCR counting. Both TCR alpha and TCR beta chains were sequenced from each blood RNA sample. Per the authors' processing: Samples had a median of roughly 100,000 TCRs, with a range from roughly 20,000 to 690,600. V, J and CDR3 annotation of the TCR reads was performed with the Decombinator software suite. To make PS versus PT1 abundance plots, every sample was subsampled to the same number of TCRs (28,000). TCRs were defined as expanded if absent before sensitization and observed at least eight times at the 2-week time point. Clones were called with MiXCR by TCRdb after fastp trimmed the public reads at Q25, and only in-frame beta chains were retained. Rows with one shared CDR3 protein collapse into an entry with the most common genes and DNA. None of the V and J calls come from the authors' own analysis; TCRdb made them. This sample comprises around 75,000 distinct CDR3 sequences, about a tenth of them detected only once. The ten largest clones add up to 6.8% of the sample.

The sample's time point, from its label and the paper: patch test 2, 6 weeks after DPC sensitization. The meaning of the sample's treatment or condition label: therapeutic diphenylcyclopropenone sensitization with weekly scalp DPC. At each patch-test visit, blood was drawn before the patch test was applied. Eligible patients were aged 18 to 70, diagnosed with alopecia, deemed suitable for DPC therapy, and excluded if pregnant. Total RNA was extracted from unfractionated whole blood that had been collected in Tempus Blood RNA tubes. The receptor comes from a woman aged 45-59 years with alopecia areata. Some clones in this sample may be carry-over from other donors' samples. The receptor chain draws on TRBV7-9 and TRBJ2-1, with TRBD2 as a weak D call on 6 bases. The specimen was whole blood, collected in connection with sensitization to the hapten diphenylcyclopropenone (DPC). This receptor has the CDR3 CASTYSGDEQFF. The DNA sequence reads TGTGCCAGCACCTATAGCGGAGATGAGCAGTTCTTC.